These 9 T cell receptor beta chains originate from one sample sequenced in a study of blood T cell repertoires in COVID-19. The method was immunoSEQ multiplex PCR; TCRdb's version includes in-frame clones alone and lacks a portion of them. The sample lists 200,000 to 250,000 clones; about 90% were seen once. Sequenced input: PBMCs or T cells enriched from blood (not recorded which). Receptors originate from a man in his fifties or sixties who had been exposed to COVID-19.

V is TRBV11-3 and J is TRBJ1-1, with D hard to call. The CDR3 totals 13 residues. V lost 5 bases, J lost 4 bases, and 11 bases lay in between. Germline V CDR1 and CDR2: SGHNT, YENEEA. The CDR3 is CASSPNRVTEAFF. In nucleotides, the CDR3 is TGTGCCAGCAGCCCCAACCGGGTCACTGAAGCTTTCTTT.

The chain joins TRBV2 to TRBJ1-1; 8 nucleotides align to TRBD1. Germline V gene data show CDR1 as SNHLY and CDR2 as FYNNEI. V lost 8 bases and J lost 6; bases outside the gene matches: 5. The CDR3 spans 12 residues. CDR3 sequence: CASHGQGAEAFF. The CDR3 DNA reads TGTGCCAGCCATGGACAGGGCGCTGAAGCTTTCTTT.

V and J are TRBV12-3 or TRBV12-4 and TRBJ2-5; the D gene is possibly TRBD1 (5 bases). CDR3 length: 12 amino acids. Trimming took off 4 bases at V and 5 bases at J, with 8 bases between the two ends. CDR3 nucleotide sequence: TGTGCCAGCAGTTCCAGGGTGGAGACCCAGTACTTC. Its translation is CASSSRVETQYF.

This clone was counted once. The chain recombines TRBV9 with TRBJ1-3; unclear D gene. The CDR3 extends over 14 amino acids. The V end lost 3 bases, the J end lost 1 base, and 8 bases lay between the germline ends. Germline V CDR1 and CDR2: SGDLS, YYNGEE. The CDR3 is CASSGTASGNTIYF. CDR3 nucleotides: TGTGCCAGCAGCGGTACTGCGTCTGGAAACACCATATATTTT.

The chain combines TRBV9 with TRBJ2-6, with D tentatively TRBD2 (6 bases). This CDR3 comprises 15 residues. Germline loops: CDR1 SGDLS, CDR2 YYNGEE. Between the trimmed V and J ends, which lost 9 bases and 0 bases, there was a span of 13 bases. As DNA, the CDR3 is TGTGCCACCTCTCGGGGGAGCTCTGGGGCCAACGTCCTGACTTTC. It translates to CATSRGSSGANVLTF.

The J gene is TRBJ2-2, the V gene TRBV7-9; 11 nucleotides line up with TRBD2. This CDR3 comprises 15 residues. Germline lookup yields CDR1 SEHNR and CDR2 FQNEAQ (reference sequence). V was pared by 4 bases and J by 5 bases, with 3 bases of the junction left unmatched. CDR3 sequence (DNA): TGTGCCAGCAGCTCACTAGCGGGGGATACCGGGGAGCTGTTTTTT. Its protein is CASSSLAGDTGELFF. The whole variable domain, remainder taken from reference TRBV7-9 and TRBJ2-2, is DTGVSQNPRHKITKRGQNVTFRCDPISEHNRLYWYRQTLGQGPEFLTYFQNEAQLEKSRLLSDRFSAERPKGSFSTLEIQRTEQGDSAMYLCASSSLAGDTGELFFGEGSRLTVL.

The gene calls are TRBV7-6 and TRBJ2-7, with D possibly being TRBD1 (6 bases). The CDR3 has 15 residues. Germline CDR1 is SGHVS and CDR2 is FNYEAQ. V was shortened by 7 bases and J by 2 bases, with 18 bases between the two germline ends. The CDR3 region has the DNA TGTGCCAGCACCTTTTTCCCGACAGGTACCTACGAGCAGTACTTC. This gives the protein CASTFFPTGTYEQYF.

This chain links TRBV5-1 with TRBJ1-3, with D perhaps matching TRBD1 (5 bases). From germline, CDR1 is SGHRS and CDR2 YFSETQ. CDR3 length: 15 residues. The V end was cut by 1 base, the J end by 4 bases, with 12 bases between. CDR3 in DNA: TGCGCCAGCAGCTTGTCCGGGGGGACCGGAAACACCATATATTTT. Its protein product is CASSLSGGTGNTIYF.

The rearrangement uses TRBV28 and TRBJ2-5; 7 positions match TRBD1. Germline values: CDR1 MDHEN, CDR2 SYDVKM. The ends lost 8 bases at V and 5 bases at J; junction bases unmatched: 8. The CDR3 spans 13 residues. The CDR3: CASREQGRETQYF. CDR3 DNA: TGTGCCAGCCGAGAACAGGGGCGGGAGACCCAGTACTTC.